This T cell receptor (beta chain) was captured in a study of early T cells in non-severe SARS-CoV-2 infection. At least ten counts were recorded for this clonotype. Germline values: CDR1 SNHLY, CDR2 FYNNEI. CDR3 length equals 11 residues. Trimming removed 8 bases from V and 4 bases from J, with 6 bases in between. TCRdb ran MiXCR on the 5' RACE reads and lists one entry per CDR3 protein. The sample records tens of thousands of distinct CDR3 sequences, about 4.5% being singletons. The sequence came from an adult who was a healthcare worker with PCR-confirmed SARS-CoV-2 infection or an uninfected control (not recorded which). The V call is TRBV2, the J call TRBJ2-1, with D unclear. Sequencing was carried out using whole blood. Here the CDR3 DNA reads TGTGCCAGCCGTGGGTACAATGAGCAGTTCTTC. Residues: CASRGYNEQFF.